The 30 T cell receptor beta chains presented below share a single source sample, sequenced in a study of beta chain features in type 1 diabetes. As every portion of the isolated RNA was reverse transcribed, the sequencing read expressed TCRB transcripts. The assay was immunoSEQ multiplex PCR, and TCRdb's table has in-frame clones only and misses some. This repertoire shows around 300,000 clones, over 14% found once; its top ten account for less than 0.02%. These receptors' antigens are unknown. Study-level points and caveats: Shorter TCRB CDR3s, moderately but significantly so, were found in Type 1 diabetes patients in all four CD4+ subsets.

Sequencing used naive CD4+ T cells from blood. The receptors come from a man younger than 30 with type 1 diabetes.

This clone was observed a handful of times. The CDR3 spells CASSQPGRFNEQFF. CDR3 nucleotide sequence: TGTGCCAGCAGTCAGCCAGGAAGGTTCAATGAGCAGTTCTTC. V and J are TRBV28 and TRBJ2-1; D gene ambiguous. The CDR3 length is 14 residues. Germline assignment: CDR1 MDHEN and CDR2 SYDVKM. V was pared by 5 bases and J by 6 bases, with 14 bases between.

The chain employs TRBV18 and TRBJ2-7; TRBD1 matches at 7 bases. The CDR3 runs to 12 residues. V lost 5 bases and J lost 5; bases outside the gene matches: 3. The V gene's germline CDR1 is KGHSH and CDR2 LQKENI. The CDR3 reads CASSSDRDEQYF. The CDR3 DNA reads TGTGCCAGCTCATCAGACAGGGACGAGCAGTACTTC.

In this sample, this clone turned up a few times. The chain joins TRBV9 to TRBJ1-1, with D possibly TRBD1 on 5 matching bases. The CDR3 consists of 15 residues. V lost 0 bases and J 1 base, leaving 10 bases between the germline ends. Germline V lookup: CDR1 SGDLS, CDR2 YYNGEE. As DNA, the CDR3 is TGTGCCAGCAGCGTAGACGGACACAGGAACACTGAAGCTTTCTTT. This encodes CASSVDGHRNTEAFF.

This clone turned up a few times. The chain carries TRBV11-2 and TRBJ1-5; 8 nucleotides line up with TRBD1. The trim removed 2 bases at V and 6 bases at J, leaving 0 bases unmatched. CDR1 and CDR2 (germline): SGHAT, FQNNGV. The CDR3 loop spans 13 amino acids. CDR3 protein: CASSLQGAQPQHF. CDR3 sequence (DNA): TGTGCCAGCAGCTTACAGGGGGCTCAGCCCCAGCATTTT. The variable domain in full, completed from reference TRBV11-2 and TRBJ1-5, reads EAGVAQSPRYKIIEKRQSVAFWCNPISGHATLYWYQQILGQGPKLLIQFQNNGVVDDSQLPKDRFSAERLKGVDSTLKIQPAKLEDSAVYLCASSLQGAQPQHFGDGTRLSIL.

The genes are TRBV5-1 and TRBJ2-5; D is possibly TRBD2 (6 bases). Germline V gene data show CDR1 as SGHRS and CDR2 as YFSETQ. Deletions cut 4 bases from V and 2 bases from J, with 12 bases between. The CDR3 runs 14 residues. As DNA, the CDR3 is TGCGCCAGCAGCGCCGGGAGCGTACAAGAGACCCAGTACTTC. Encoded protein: CASSAGSVQETQYF.

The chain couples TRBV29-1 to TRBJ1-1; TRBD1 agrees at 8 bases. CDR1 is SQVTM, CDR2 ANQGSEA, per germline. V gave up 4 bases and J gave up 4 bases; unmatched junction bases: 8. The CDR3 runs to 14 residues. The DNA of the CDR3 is TGCAGCGTTGGTCCTAGGACAGGGAGCACTGAAGCTTTCTTT. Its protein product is CSVGPRTGSTEAFF.

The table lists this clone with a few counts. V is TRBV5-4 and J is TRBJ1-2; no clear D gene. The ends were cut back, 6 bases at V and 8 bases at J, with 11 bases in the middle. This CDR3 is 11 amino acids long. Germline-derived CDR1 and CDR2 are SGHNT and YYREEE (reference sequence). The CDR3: CASTLGEGYTF. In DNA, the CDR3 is TGTGCCAGCACCCTGGGCGAGGGCTACACCTTC.

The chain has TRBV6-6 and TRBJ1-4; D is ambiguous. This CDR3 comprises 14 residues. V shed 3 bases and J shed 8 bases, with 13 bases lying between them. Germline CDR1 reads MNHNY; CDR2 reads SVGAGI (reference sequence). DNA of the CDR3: TGTGCCAGCAGTTATGCCAGAGGTCGGGAAAAACTGTTTTTT. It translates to CASSYARGREKLFF.

CDR3 region: CASSLDSWTGIEQYF. CDR3 DNA sequence: TGCGCCAGCAGCTTGGATTCCTGGACAGGGATCGAGCAGTACTTC. The chain has TRBV5-1 and TRBJ2-7, with 8 bases matching TRBD1. The germline CDR1 and CDR2 sequences are SGHRS and YFSETQ. This CDR3 spans 15 amino acids. Trimming took 0 bases from V and 6 from J; bases not matched to a gene: 8. Drawing the rest from reference TRBV5-1 and TRBJ2-7, the complete variable domain is KAGVTQTPRYLIKTRGQQVTLSCSPISGHRSVSWYQQTPGQGLQFLFEYFSETQRNKGNFPGRFSGRQFSNSRSEMNVSTLELGDSALYLCASSLDSWTGIEQYFGPGTRLTVT.

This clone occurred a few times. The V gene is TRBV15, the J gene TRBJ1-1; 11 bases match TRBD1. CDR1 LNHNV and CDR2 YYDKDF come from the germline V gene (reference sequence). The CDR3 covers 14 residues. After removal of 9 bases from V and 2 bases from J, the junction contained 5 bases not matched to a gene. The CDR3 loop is CATRRTGGNTEAFF. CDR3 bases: TGTGCCACTCGCCGGACAGGGGGCAACACTGAAGCTTTCTTT.

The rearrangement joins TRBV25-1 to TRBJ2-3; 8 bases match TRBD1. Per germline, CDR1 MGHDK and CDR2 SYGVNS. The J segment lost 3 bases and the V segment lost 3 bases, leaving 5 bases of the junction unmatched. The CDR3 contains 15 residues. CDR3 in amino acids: CASSDSRTGTDTQYF. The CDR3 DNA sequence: TGTGCCAGCAGTGACTCCCGGACAGGGACAGATACGCAGTATTTT.

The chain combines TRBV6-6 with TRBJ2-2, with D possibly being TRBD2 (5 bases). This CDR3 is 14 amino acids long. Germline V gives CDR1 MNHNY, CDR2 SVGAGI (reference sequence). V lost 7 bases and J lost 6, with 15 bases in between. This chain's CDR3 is CASTERERAGELFF. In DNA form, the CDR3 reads TGTGCCAGCACGGAGAGGGAAAGGGCCGGGGAGCTGTTTTTT.

The CDR3 nucleotides are TGCGCCAGCAGCTCATTTCAAGGGACAGGGGTCCACTACGAGCAGTACTTC. Its protein is CASSSFQGTGVHYEQYF. The rearrangement uses TRBV4-3 and TRBJ2-7, with 10 bases identical to TRBD1. Germline CDR1 reads LGHNA; CDR2 reads YSLEER. The V segment lost 5 bases and the J segment 3 bases; nucleotides outside the gene matches: 13. CDR3 length: 17 residues.

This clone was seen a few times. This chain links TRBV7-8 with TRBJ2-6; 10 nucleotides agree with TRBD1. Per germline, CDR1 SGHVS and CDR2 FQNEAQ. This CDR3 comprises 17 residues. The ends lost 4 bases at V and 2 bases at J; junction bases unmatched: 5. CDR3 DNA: TGTGCCAGCAGCTCGAAAGGACAGGGGGCTGGGGCCAACGTCCTGACTTTC. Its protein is CASSSKGQGAGANVLTF.

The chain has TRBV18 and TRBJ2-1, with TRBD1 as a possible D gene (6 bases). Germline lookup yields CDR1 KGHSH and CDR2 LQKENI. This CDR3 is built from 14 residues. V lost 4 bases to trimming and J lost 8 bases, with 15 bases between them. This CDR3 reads CASSRPSRGYEQFF. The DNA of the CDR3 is TGTGCCAGCTCACGACCGTCCAGGGGCTATGAGCAGTTCTTC.

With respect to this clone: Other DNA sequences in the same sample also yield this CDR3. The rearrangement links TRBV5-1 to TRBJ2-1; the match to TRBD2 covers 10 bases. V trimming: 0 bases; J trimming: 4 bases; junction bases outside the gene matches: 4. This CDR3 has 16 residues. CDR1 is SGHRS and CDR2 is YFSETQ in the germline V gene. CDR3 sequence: CASSLVASGGYNEQFF. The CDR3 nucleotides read TGCGCCAGCAGCTTGGTCGCTAGCGGGGGATACAATGAGCAGTTCTTC. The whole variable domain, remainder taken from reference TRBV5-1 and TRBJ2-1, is KAGVTQTPRYLIKTRGQQVTLSCSPISGHRSVSWYQQTPGQGLQFLFEYFSETQRNKGNFPGRFSGRQFSNSRSEMNVSTLELGDSALYLCASSLVASGGYNEQFFGPGTRLTVL.

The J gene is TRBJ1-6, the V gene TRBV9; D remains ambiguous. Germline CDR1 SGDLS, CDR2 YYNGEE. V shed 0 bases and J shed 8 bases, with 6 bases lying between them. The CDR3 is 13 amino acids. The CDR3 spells CASSVAVHSPLHF. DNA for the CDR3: TGTGCCAGCAGCGTAGCGGTCCATTCACCCCTCCACTTT.

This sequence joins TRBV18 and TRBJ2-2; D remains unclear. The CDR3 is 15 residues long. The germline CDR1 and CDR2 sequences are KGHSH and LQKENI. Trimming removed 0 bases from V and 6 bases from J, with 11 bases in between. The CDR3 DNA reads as TGTGCCAGCTCACCACCGAATTTCGGTCCCGGGGAGCTGTTTTTT. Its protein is CASSPPNFGPGELFF.

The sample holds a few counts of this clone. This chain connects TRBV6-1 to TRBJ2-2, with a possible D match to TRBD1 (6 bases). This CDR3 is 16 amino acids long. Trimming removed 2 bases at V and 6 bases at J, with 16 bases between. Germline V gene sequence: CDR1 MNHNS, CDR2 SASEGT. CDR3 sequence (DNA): TGTGCCAGCAGTGAATATTGGCAGGGGATTCCCGGGGAGCTGTTTTTT. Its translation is CASSEYWQGIPGELFF.

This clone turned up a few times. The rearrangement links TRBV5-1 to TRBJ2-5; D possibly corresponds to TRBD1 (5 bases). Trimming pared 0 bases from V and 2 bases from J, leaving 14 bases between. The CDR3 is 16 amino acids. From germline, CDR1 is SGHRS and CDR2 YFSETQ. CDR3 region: CASSLAGHSDQETQYF. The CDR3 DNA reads TGCGCCAGCAGCTTGGCCGGACACAGTGATCAAGAGACCCAGTACTTC.

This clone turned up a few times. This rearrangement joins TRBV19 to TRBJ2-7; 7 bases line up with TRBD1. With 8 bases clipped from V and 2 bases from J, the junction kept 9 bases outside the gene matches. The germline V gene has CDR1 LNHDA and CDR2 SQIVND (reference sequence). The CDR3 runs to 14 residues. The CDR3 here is CASQQGPRAYEQYF. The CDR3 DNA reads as TGTGCCAGTCAACAGGGGCCTCGAGCCTACGAGCAGTACTTC.

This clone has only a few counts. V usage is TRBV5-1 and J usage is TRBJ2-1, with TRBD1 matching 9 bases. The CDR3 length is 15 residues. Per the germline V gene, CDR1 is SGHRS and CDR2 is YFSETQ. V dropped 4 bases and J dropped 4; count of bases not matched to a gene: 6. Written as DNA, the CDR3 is TGCGCCAGCAGCCCCGGACAGGGGACATACAATGAGCAGTTCTTC. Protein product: CASSPGQGTYNEQFF.

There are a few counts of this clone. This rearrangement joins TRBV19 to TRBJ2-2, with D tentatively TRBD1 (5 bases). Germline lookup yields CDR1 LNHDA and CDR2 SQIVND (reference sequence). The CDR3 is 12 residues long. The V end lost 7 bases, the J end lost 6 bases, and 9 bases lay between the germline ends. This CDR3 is CASKGVAGELFF. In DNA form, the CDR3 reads TGTGCCAGTAAAGGGGTGGCCGGGGAGCTGTTTTTT.

As DNA, the CDR3 is TGTGCCAGCAGCACCGACAGGGCCGGTGAAAAACTGTTTTTT. This codes for CASSTDRAGEKLFF. V usage is TRBV7-9 and J usage is TRBJ1-4; 7 nucleotides line up with TRBD1. From germline, CDR1 is SEHNR and CDR2 FQNEAQ (reference sequence). The CDR3 length is 14 residues. J gave up 7 bases and V 5 bases, and 7 bases lay outside the gene matches.

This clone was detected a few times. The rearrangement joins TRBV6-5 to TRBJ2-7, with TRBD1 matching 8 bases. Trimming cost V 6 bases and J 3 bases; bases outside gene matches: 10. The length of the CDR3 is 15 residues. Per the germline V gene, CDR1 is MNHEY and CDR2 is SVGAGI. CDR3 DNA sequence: TGTGCCAGCAGATCCGACAGGGGCGCCGGCTACGAGCAGTACTTC. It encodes CASRSDRGAGYEQYF.

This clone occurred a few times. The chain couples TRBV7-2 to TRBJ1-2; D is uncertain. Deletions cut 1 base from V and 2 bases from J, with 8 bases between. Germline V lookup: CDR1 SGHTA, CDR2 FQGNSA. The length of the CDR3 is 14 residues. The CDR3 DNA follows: TGTGCCAGCAGCTTAGGCAGCGAGAACTATGGCTACACCTTC. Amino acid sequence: CASSLGSENYGYTF.

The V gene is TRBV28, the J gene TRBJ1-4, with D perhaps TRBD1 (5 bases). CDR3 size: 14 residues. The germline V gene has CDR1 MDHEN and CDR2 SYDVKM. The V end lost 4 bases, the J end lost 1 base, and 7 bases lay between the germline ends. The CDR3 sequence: CASSSGLTNEKLFF. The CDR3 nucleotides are TGTGCCAGCAGTTCAGGGCTAACTAATGAAAAACTGTTTTTT.

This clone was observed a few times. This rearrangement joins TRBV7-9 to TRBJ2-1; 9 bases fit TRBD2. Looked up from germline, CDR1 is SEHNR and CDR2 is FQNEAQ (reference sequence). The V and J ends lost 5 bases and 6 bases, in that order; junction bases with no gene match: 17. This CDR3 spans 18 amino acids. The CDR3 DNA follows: TGTGCCAGCAGCAAAGACCTTGCGGGAGGGAGAAGACTCAATGAGCAGTTCTTC. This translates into CASSKDLAGGRRLNEQFF. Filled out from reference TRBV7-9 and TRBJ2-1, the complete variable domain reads DTGVSQNPRHKITKRGQNVTFRCDPISEHNRLYWYRQTLGQGPEFLTYFQNEAQLEKSRLLSDRFSAERPKGSFSTLEIQRTEQGDSAMYLCASSKDLAGGRRLNEQFFGPGTRLTVL.

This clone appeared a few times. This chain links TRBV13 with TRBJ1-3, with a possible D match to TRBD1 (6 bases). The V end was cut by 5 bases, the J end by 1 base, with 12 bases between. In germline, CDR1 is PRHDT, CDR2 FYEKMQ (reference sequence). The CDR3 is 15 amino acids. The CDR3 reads CASSPGQTSGNTIYF. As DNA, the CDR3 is TGTGCCAGCAGCCCAGGACAGACTTCTGGAAACACCATATATTTT. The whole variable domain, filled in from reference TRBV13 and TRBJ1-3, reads AAGVIQSPRHLIKEKRETATLKCYPIPRHDTVYWYQQGPGQDPQFLISFYEKMQSDKGSIPDRFSAQQFSDYHSELNMSSLELGDSALYFCASSPGQTSGNTIYFGEGSWLTVV.

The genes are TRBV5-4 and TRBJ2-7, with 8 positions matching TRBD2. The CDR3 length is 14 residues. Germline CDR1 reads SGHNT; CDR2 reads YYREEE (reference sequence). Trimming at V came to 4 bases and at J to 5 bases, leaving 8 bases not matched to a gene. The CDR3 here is CASSPRGGFNEQYF. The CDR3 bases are TGTGCCAGCAGCCCTCGCGGGGGGTTTAACGAGCAGTACTTC.